Listed below are T cell receptor beta chains from one sample, sequenced in a study of T cells in Graves' hyperthyroidism and ophthalmopathy. TCRdb used MiXCR to reprocess the multiplex PCR reads, holding one entry per CDR3 protein. Of a few hundred thousand distinct CDR3 sequences in the sample, more than 15% are singletons; the top ten hold around 6.6%. What was sequenced was blood. The receptors shown here come from a woman aged 30 to 39 with Graves' hyperthyroidism. The CDR3 runs from the conserved cysteine through the conserved F or W. The order of the fields is CDR3 protein, CDR3 DNA, clone size, V gene, J gene, D gene. The D gene is left open where the match is weak. Size values are once, few and many counts, or a class for expanded clones, and some rows have none.

CASSLRAPSGRRTGELFF	TGTGCCAGCAGCTTAAGGGCCCCTAGCGGGCGTAGGACCGGGGAGCTGTTTTTT	many	TRBV7-3	TRBJ2-2	TRBD2
CASSLEAFSANEKLFF	TGCGCCAGCAGCTTGGAGGCCTTTAGTGCTAATGAAAAACTGTTTTTT	.	TRBV5-1	TRBJ1-4	.
CASSVGDAQPQHF	TGTGCCAGCAGTGTCGGCGACGCGCAGCCCCAGCATTTT	many	TRBV6-1	TRBJ1-5	.
CASSQDEDRGIHEQYF	TGTGCCAGCAGCCAAGACGAGGACAGGGGAATCCACGAGCAGTACTTC	many	TRBV14	TRBJ2-7	TRBD1
CTSSWGRGPEAFF	TGTACCAGCAGCTGGGGGCGGGGCCCTGAAGCTTTCTTT	.	TRBV7-3	TRBJ1-1	.
CATKTVPSTDTQYF	TGTGCCACCAAGACAGTCCCTAGCACAGATACGCAGTATTTT	few	TRBV19	TRBJ2-3	.
CASIPSGVSTEAFF	TGTGCCAGCATTCCCAGCGGGGTATCAACTGAAGCTTTCTTT	.	TRBV12-3/TRBV12-4	TRBJ1-1	.
CASSASAGTDTQYF	TGTGCCAGCAGTGCCTCAGCGGGGACAGATACGCAGTATTTT	many	TRBV6-1	TRBJ2-3	TRBD2
CASSMARVSGYEQYF	TGTGCCAGTAGTATGGCCCGGGTTAGCGGCTACGAGCAGTACTTC	few	TRBV19	TRBJ2-7	.
CASSQDEGGGLEQFF	TGTGCCAGCAGCCAAGATGAGGGAGGAGGACTTGAGCAGTTCTTC	many	TRBV3-1	TRBJ2-1	.
CATSRDREQVFLTQYF	TGTGCCACCAGCAGAGATCGAGAGCAGGTCTTTTTGACCCAGTACTTC	many	TRBV15	TRBJ2-5	.
CASSLLDGGGYNEQFF	TGTGCCAGCAGTTTGCTGGACGGTGGAGGGTACAATGAGCAGTTCTTC	many	TRBV28	TRBJ2-1	.
CATRITRGTEAFF	TGTGCCACCAGGATTACGAGGGGCACTGAAGCTTTCTTT	many	TRBV24-1	TRBJ1-1	.
CASSIIGGNYGYTF	TGTGCCAGTAGTATTATCGGGGGGAACTATGGCTACACCTTC	few	TRBV19	TRBJ1-2	.
CASSRLAGVVLDTQYF	TGTGCCAGCAGCCGACTAGCGGGAGTGGTTCTAGATACGCAGTATTTT	.	TRBV3-1	TRBJ2-3	TRBD2
CASSVKLNTEAFF	TGTGCCAGCAGCGTGAAACTGAACACTGAAGCTTTCTTT	few	TRBV9	TRBJ1-1	.
CAIRGMNTEAFF	TGTGCCATCAGGGGCATGAACACTGAAGCTTTCTTT	.	TRBV10-3	TRBJ1-1	.
CASSPRGAGAGEQYF	TGTGCCAGCAGTCCAAGGGGAGCGGGAGCTGGGGAGCAGTACTTC	many	TRBV28	TRBJ2-7	TRBD2
CASRQQGVEGTEAFF	TGTGCCAGCAGACAACAGGGGGTGGAAGGGACTGAAGCTTTCTTT	many	TRBV12-3/TRBV12-4	TRBJ1-1	TRBD1
CSANRVHNSPLHF	TGCAGTGCAAACAGGGTCCATAATTCACCCCTCCACTTT	many	TRBV20-1	TRBJ1-6	.
CASSSTSGTRIYNEQFF	TGTGCCAGCAGTTCAACCTCCGGGACTAGGATCTACAATGAGCAGTTCTTC	once	TRBV27	TRBJ2-1	TRBD2
CASAWTGLDEQFF	TGTGCCAGCGCATGGACAGGGTTGGATGAGCAGTTCTTC	many	TRBV27	TRBJ2-1	TRBD1
CASSYLQGRSGANVLTF	TGTGCCAGCAGTTATTTACAGGGTCGCTCTGGGGCCAACGTCCTGACTTTC	.	TRBV6-5	TRBJ2-6	.
CASSSRTGANTGELFF	TGCGCCAGCAGCTCGAGGACAGGAGCGAACACCGGGGAGCTGTTTTTT	many	TRBV5-1	TRBJ2-2	TRBD1
CSAEEGTSLYNEQFF	TGCAGTGCCGAAGAAGGGACTAGCCTCTACAATGAGCAGTTCTTC	many	TRBV20-1	TRBJ2-1	TRBD2
CASSLGPGGDEQYF	TGTGCCAGCAGCTTAGGTCCCGGGGGTGACGAGCAGTACTTC	.	TRBV11-2	TRBJ2-7	.
CASSLAWKNNEQFF	TGTGCCAGCAGCTTAGCCTGGAAGAACAATGAGCAGTTCTTC	many	TRBV7-2	TRBJ2-1	.
CAWSVVAGVREQYF	TGTGCCTGGAGTGTTGTAGCGGGAGTGAGGGAGCAGTACTTC	many	TRBV30	TRBJ2-7	TRBD2
CASSPLPGDSGANVPTF	TGTGCCAGCTCACCATTACCAGGGGACTCTGGGGCCAACGTCCCGACTTTC	.	TRBV18	TRBJ2-6	.
CSALLGTITDTQYF	TGCAGTGCTCTTTTAGGGACTATCACAGATACGCAGTATTTT	few	TRBV20-1	TRBJ2-3	TRBD2
CASSLKQGQEANYEQYF	TGTGCCAGCAGTTTAAAACAGGGACAGGAGGCCAACTACGAGCAGTACTTC	.	TRBV27	TRBJ2-7	TRBD1
CASSIRRGDEQFF	TGTGCCAGTAGTATTCGCAGGGGCGATGAGCAGTTCTTC	few	TRBV19	TRBJ2-1	.
CASSSDRGYEQYF	TGTGCCAGCAGCTCCGACAGGGGGTACGAGCAGTACTTC	many	TRBV7-2	TRBJ2-7	TRBD1
CASSSGPSGGSYEQYF	TGTGCCAGCAGCTCGGGCCCTAGCGGGGGCTCCTACGAGCAGTACTTC	few	TRBV5-4	TRBJ2-7	TRBD2
CSASGQGNGYTF	TGCAGTGCTAGTGGTCAGGGAAATGGCTACACCTTC	.	TRBV20-1	TRBJ1-2	.
CASSLGTGSKTDTQYF	TGTGCCAGCAGCTTAGGAACGGGTTCTAAGACAGATACGCAGTATTTT	many	TRBV7-2	TRBJ2-3	.
CASSRDRGGIYEQYF	TGTGCCAGCAGTCGAGACAGGGGGGGGATCTACGAGCAGTACTTC	.	TRBV6-1	TRBJ2-7	TRBD1
CSAVSDLSTDTQYF	TGCAGCGCGGTTTCAGATTTGAGCACAGATACGCAGTATTTT	few	TRBV20-1	TRBJ2-3	.
CASSPGRAEQYF	TGTGCCAGCTCACCCGGCAGGGCCGAGCAGTACTTC	few	TRBV18	TRBJ2-7	.
CATSDAWDRQETQYF	TGTGCCACCAGTGATGCTTGGGACAGGCAAGAGACCCAGTACTTC	many	TRBV24-1	TRBJ2-5	TRBD1
CASSHGSYEQYF	TGTGCCAGCAGCCATGGCTCCTACGAGCAGTACTTC	many	TRBV3-1	TRBJ2-7	.
CASSLVTGTGAGELFF	TGTGCCAGCAGCTTAGTAACGGGGACCGGGGCCGGGGAGCTGTTTTTT	many	TRBV11-2	TRBJ2-2	.
CASSTPSGSINNEQFF	TGTGCCAGTAGTACCCCCAGCGGGAGTATCAACAATGAGCAGTTCTTC	few	TRBV19	TRBJ2-1	TRBD2
CASRGKGQGNTEAFF	TGTGCCAGCAGGGGCAAGGGGCAGGGGAACACTGAAGCTTTCTTT	.	TRBV2	TRBJ1-1	.
CASSPGGSGSPTYEQYF	TGTGCCAGCAGCCCCGGGGGTAGCGGGAGTCCTACCTACGAGCAGTACTTC	many	TRBV3-1	TRBJ2-7	TRBD2
CASGQGMNTEAFF	TGTGCCAGTGGACAGGGAATGAACACTGAAGCTTTCTTT	many	TRBV19	TRBJ1-1	TRBD1
CAWSVGGNTEAFF	TGTGCCTGGAGCGTGGGGGGCAACACTGAAGCTTTCTTT	many	TRBV30	TRBJ1-1	.
CASRPVGLYEQYF	TGTGCCAGTAGACCTGTGGGGCTCTACGAGCAGTACTTC	many	TRBV2	TRBJ2-7	.
CASSLGGGRMNEQFF	TGTGCCAGCTCACTAGGGGGGGGAAGGATGAATGAGCAGTTCTTC	few	TRBV18	TRBJ2-1	.
CATTGLAGAPGSEQFF	TGTGCCACCACAGGACTAGCGGGAGCCCCGGGGAGTGAGCAGTTCTTC	many	TRBV10-3	TRBJ2-1	TRBD2
CASSLRQGLDQPQHF	TGTGCCAGCAGCTTAAGACAGGGGTTGGATCAGCCCCAGCATTTT	many	TRBV7-2	TRBJ1-5	TRBD1
CSARTGYQETQYF	TGCAGTGCTAGGACAGGGTACCAAGAGACCCAGTACTTC	once	TRBV20-1	TRBJ2-5	TRBD1
CASSSTGSNTEAFF	TGTGCCAGCTCATCGACAGGGTCGAACACTGAAGCTTTCTTT	few	TRBV18	TRBJ1-1	TRBD1
CASSPTRNSITGELFF	TGTGCCAGCTCACCAACCAGGAATTCGATCACCGGGGAGCTGTTTTTT	few	TRBV18	TRBJ2-2	.
CSESRGETQYF	TGCAGTGAATCCAGGGGCGAGACCCAGTACTTC	many	TRBV20-1	TRBJ2-5	.
CASKETGSGAYEQYF	TGTGCCAGCAAGGAAACAGGGTCAGGGGCCTACGAGCAGTACTTC	few	TRBV6-1	TRBJ2-7	.
CASSRTDSNYGYTF	TGTGCCAGCTCACGGACAGATTCTAACTATGGCTACACCTTC	many	TRBV18	TRBJ1-2	.
CSAGQKTYLNEQYF	TGCAGTGCTGGACAAAAGACATATCTTAACGAGCAGTACTTC	.	TRBV20-1	TRBJ2-7	.
CASSSTSNRDTQYF	TGTGCCAGCAGTTCCACTTCTAACCGAGATACGCAGTATTTT	many	TRBV7-6	TRBJ2-3	.